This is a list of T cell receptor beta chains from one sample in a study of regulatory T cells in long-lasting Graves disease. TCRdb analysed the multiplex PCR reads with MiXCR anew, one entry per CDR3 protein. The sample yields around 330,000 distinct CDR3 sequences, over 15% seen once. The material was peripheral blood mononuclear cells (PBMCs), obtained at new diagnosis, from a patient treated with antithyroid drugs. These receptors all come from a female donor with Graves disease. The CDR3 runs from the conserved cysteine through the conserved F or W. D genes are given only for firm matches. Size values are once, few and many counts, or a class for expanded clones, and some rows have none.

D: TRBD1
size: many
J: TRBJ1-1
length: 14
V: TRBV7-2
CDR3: CASSYRQGGTEAFF
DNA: TGTGCCAGCAGCTATCGACAGGGCGGCACTGAAGCTTTCTTT

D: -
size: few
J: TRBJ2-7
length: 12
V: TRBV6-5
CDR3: CASSYGMSEQYF
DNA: TGTGCCAGCAGTTACGGGATGAGCGAGCAGTACTTC

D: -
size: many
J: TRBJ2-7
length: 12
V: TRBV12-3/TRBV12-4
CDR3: CASSSGPREQYF
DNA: TGTGCCAGCAGTTCCGGGCCTCGAGAGCAGTACTTC

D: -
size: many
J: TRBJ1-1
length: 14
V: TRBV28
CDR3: CASSVPGLHTEAFF
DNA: TGTGCCAGCAGTGTGCCCGGGTTGCACACTGAAGCTTTCTTT

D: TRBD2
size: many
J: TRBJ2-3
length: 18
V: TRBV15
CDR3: CATSGASGRAAVTDTQYF
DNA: TGTGCCACCAGCGGAGCTAGCGGGAGGGCCGCGGTGACAGATACGCAGTATTTT

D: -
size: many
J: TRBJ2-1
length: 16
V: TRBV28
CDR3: CASSYVAELFYNEQFF
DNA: TGTGCCAGCAGTTATGTAGCAGAGCTTTTCTACAATGAGCAGTTCTTC

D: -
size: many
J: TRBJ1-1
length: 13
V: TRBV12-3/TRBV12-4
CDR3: CASSLLRYTEAFF
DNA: TGTGCCAGCAGTTTATTGAGGTACACTGAAGCTTTCTTT

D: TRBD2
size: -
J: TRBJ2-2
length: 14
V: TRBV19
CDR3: CASGRTSGSGELFF
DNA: TGTGCCAGTGGGAGGACTAGCGGGTCCGGGGAGCTGTTTTTT

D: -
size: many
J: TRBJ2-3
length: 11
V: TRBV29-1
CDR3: CSVLTTDTQYF
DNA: TGCAGCGTTCTGACCACAGATACGCAGTATTTT

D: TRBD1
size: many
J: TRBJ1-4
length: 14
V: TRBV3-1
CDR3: CASSFDRAIGKLFF
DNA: TGTGCCAGCAGTTTTGACAGGGCGATCGGAAAACTGTTTTTT

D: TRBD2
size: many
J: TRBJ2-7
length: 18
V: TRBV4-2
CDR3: CASSQVGSGRALGYEQYF
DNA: TGTGCCAGCAGCCAAGTCGGTAGCGGGAGAGCCCTCGGGTACGAGCAGTACTTC

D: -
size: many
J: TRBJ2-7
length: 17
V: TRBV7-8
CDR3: CASSLENRQVVGGEQYF
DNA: TGTGCCAGCAGCTTAGAAAACCGACAGGTCGTCGGGGGCGAGCAGTACTTC

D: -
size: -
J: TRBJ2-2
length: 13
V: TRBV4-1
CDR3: CASSNRDTGELFF
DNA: TGCGCCAGCAGCAATCGGGACACCGGGGAGCTGTTTTTT

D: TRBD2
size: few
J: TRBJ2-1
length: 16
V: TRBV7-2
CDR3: CASRPSGGSSYNEQFF
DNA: TGTGCCAGCAGACCGTCGGGGGGGAGCTCCTACAATGAGCAGTTCTTC

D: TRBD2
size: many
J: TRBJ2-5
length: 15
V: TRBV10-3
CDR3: CAPGGTGDSGETQYF
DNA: TGTGCCCCGGGAGGAACGGGTGATTCGGGGGAGACCCAGTACTTC

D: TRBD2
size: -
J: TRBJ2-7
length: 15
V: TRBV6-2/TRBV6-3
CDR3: CASRLEGAGAYEQYF
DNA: TGTGCCAGCAGACTGGAGGGAGCGGGAGCCTACGAGCAGTACTTC